This TCR beta chain was retrieved from a study of cytomegalovirus exposure and HLA in healthy donors. General study results and limits: Another analysis was done later, and it associated fewer than 20,000 TCR beta sequences with HLA alleles at 0.05 false discovery rate. In vitro assays verified that a few CMV-associated chains recognized CMV antigens specifically.

With regard to this clone: The antigen remains undetermined.

The ends were cut back, 3 bases at V and 1 base at J, with 6 bases in the middle. Germline CDR1 reads MNHEY; CDR2 reads SMNVEV (reference sequence). This CDR3 is built from 13 residues. This PCR relied on a set of 60 Vbeta primers and 13 Jbeta primers. Generated by immunoSEQ multiplex PCR, the TCRdb table keeps only in-frame clones and is missing some. This sample contains approximately 140,000 clones. This clonotype originated in a woman younger than 30 in good health and CMV-seronegative. The sequencing input was PBMCs. The rearrangement links TRBV27 to TRBJ1-1, with D uncertain. Written as DNA, the CDR3 is TGTGCCAGCAGTTTTGGAGAGAACACTGAAGCTTTCTTT. It encodes CASSFGENTEAFF.